The 3 T cell receptor beta chains below all came from one sample that was sequenced in a study of T cells in Graves' hyperthyroidism and ophthalmopathy. TCR beta CDR3 region amplification was performed from RNA transcripts. HTBI primers were used for first-round RT-PCR of the TCR CDR3. TCRdb ran MiXCR on the multiplex PCR reads and lists one entry per CDR3 protein. The table includes over 500,000 distinct CDR3 sequences, about 16% detected once. The material sequenced was blood. These receptors were collected from a woman aged 25 to 39 with Graves' ophthalmopathy.

This clonotype was seen repeatedly, ten times or more. This sequence joins TRBV28 and TRBJ1-2; TRBD1 might be the D (5 bases). Germline V lookup: CDR1 MDHEN, CDR2 SYDVKM. CDR3 size: 14 residues. Trimming pared 5 bases from V and 4 bases from J, leaving 14 bases between. The CDR3 is CASSKPGRIYGYTF. For the CDR3, the DNA is TGTGCCAGCAGTAAACCGGGACGGATCTATGGCTACACCTTC.

The chain combines TRBV20-1 with TRBJ2-5; weak D call: TRBD2 (6 bases). CDR1 is DFQATT, CDR2 SNEGSKA, per germline (reference sequence). This CDR3 spans 11 amino acids. DNA of the CDR3: TGCAGCCCCCGGAGGGAAAAGACCCAGTACTTC. Protein: CSPRREKTQYF.

Note on this clonotype: This may arise from a read error, as a much more abundant clone is one base away. The final CDR3 position lacks the conserved phenylalanine or tryptophan, pointing to a likely read error. This chain connects TRBV5-1 to TRBJ2-7; TRBD1 aligns across 7 bases. The CDR3 loop spans 16 amino acids. Germline V gene sequence: CDR1 SGHRS, CDR2 YFSETQ. The V gene end was trimmed by 4 bases and the J gene end by 1 base; junction bases not matched to a gene: 11. The CDR3 reads CASSQDHSGQSYEQYS. The CDR3 bases are TGCGCCAGCAGCCAAGATCACTCGGGACAGTCCTACGAGCAGTACTCC.